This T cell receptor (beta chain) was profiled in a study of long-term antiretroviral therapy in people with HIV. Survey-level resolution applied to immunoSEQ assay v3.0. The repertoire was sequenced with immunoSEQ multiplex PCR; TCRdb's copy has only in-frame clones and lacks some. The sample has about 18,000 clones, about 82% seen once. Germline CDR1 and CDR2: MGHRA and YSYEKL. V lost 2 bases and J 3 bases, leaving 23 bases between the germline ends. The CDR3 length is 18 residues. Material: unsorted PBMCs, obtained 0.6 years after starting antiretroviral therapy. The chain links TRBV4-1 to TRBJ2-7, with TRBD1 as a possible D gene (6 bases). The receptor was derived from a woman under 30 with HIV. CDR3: CASSQPEAWPGDLYEQYF. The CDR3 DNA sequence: TGCGCCAGCAGCCAACCCGAGGCCTGGCCAGGGGATCTCTACGAGCAGTACTTC.